A single sample gave rise to the 10 T cell receptor beta chains below, sequenced in a study of CD4 T cells in relation to SARS-CoV-2 and coronaviruses. Produced via immunoSEQ multiplex PCR; TCRdb's table is partial and in-frame only. The sample includes 68,000 or so clones, over 85% of them seen just once. Unexposed donor CD4+ T cells date from about 2011-2018, before the COVID-19 pandemic. Sample: naive CD4+ T cells from PBMCs. Documented subset: naive CD4+ T cells isolated by negative enrichment. Every receptor here comes from a human donor in good health.

DNA of the CDR3: TGCGCCAGCAGCTTGAGGGCCCTGGGGGACACTGAAGCTTTCTTT. Protein product: CASSLRALGDTEAFF. The chain carries TRBV5-1 and TRBJ1-1; D might be TRBD1 (5 bases). Germline CDR1 reads SGHRS; CDR2 reads YFSETQ. The CDR3 length is 15 residues. Trimming left V 1 base short and J 3 bases short, with 13 bases between.

The genes are TRBV5-1 and TRBJ2-5; 12 nucleotides agree with TRBD1. The germline gives CDR1 SGHRS, CDR2 YFSETQ. V trimming: 4 bases; J trimming: 4 bases; junction bases outside the gene matches: 8. There are 16 residues in the CDR3. CDR3 in DNA: TGCGCCAGCAGCCCGGCGGGACAGGGGGCCGGAGAGACCCAGTACTTC. This gives the protein CASSPAGQGAGETQYF.

The genes are TRBV18 and TRBJ1-1, with a tentative D call TRBD1 (5 bases). The germline CDR1 and CDR2 sequences are KGHSH and LQKENI. This CDR3 contains 15 residues. V lost 3 bases to trimming and J lost 1 base, with 12 bases between them. This chain's CDR3 is CASSPQNDRNTEAFF. CDR3 bases: TGTGCCAGCTCACCCCAAAATGACAGGAACACTGAAGCTTTCTTT.

This clone was observed once. The J gene is TRBJ1-4, the V gene TRBV28; TRBD1 aligns across 7 bases. Germline CDR1 and CDR2: MDHEN and SYDVKM. The V and J ends lost 3 bases and 7 bases, in that order; junction bases with no gene match: 5. The CDR3 contains 14 residues. The CDR3 sequence is CASSFRQGVEKLFF. The CDR3 DNA reads as TGTGCCAGCAGTTTTAGGCAGGGGGTTGAAAAACTGTTTTTT.

The CDR3 nucleotides read TGTGCCAGCAGCGTAACGATCCAAGAGACCCAGTACTTC. This codes for CASSVTIQETQYF. V gene TRBV9 combines with J gene TRBJ2-5; D remains unclear. Between the trimmed V and J ends, which lost 1 base and 1 base, there was a span of 5 bases. The length of the CDR3 is 13 residues. Per germline, CDR1 SGDLS and CDR2 YYNGEE.

This sequence joins TRBV18 and TRBJ1-2; the D gene is possibly TRBD1 (6 bases). Trimming removed 3 bases at V and 8 bases at J, with 19 bases between. The CDR3 covers 15 residues. CDR1 KGHSH and CDR2 LQKENI come from the germline V gene. The CDR3 loop reads CASSPRAGEDGGYTF. The DNA of the CDR3 is TGTGCCAGCTCACCGCGGGCAGGGGAGGACGGGGGCTACACCTTC.

The CDR3 loop is CASRATYNEQFF. CDR3 sequence (DNA): TGTGCCAGCAGGGCGACCTACAATGAGCAGTTCTTC. The chain recombines TRBV6-5 with TRBJ2-1, with D hard to call. There are 12 residues in the CDR3. Germline V gives CDR1 MNHEY, CDR2 SVGAGI. The germline V and J ends were trimmed by 6 bases and 2 bases, with 5 bases remaining between them.

The V call is TRBV29-1, the J call TRBJ2-1; 15 bases match TRBD2. In germline, CDR1 is SQVTM, CDR2 ANQGSEA. The CDR3 is 17 residues long. J gave up 2 bases and V 5 bases, and 7 bases lay outside the gene matches. The CDR3 region has the DNA TGCAGCGTTAGGACTAGCGGGAGGGTAGGCGCCTACAATGAGCAGTTCTTC. Translating gives CSVRTSGRVGAYNEQFF.

The table lists this clone with a count of one. The chain has TRBV20-1 and TRBJ1-6; D unresolved. The CDR3 consists of 17 residues. V lost 3 bases and J 1 base, leaving 16 bases between the germline ends. CDR1 DFQATT and CDR2 SNEGSKA come from the germline V gene (reference sequence). CDR3: CSASERALGSYNSPLHF. In DNA form, the CDR3 reads TGCAGTGCTAGTGAAAGGGCCCTGGGGTCCTATAATTCACCCCTCCACTTT.

The gene calls are TRBV29-1 and TRBJ2-3; D unresolved. CDR1 and CDR2 (germline): SQVTM, ANQGSEA. Trimming removed 5 bases from V and 0 bases from J, with 6 bases in between. The CDR3 is 12 amino acids. CDR3 sequence (DNA): TGCAGCGTTTTCCCTAGCACAGATACGCAGTATTTT. Translating it yields CSVFPSTDTQYF.